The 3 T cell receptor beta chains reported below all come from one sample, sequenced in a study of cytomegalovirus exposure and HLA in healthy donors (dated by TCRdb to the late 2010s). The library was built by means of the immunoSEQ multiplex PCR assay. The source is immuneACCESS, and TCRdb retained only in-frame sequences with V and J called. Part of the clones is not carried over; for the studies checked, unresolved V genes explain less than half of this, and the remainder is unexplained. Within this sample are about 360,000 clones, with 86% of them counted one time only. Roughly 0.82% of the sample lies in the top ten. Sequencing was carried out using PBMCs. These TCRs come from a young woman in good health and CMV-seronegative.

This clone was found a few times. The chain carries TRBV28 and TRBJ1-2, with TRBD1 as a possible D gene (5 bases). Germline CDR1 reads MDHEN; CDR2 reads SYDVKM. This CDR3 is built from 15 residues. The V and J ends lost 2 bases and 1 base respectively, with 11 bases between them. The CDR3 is CASSLAQGNNYGYTF. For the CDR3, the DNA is TGTGCCAGCAGTTTAGCCCAGGGCAATAACTATGGCTACACCTTC.

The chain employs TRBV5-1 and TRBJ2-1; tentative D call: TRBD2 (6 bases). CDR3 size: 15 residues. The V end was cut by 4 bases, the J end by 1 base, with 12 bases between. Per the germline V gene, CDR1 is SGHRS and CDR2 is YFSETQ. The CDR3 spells CASSDGSWSYNEQFF. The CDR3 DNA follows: TGCGCCAGCAGCGACGGGAGTTGGTCCTACAATGAGCAGTTCTTC. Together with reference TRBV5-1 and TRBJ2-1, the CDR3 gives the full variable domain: KAGVTQTPRYLIKTRGQQVTLSCSPISGHRSVSWYQQTPGQGLQFLFEYFSETQRNKGNFPGRFSGRQFSNSRSEMNVSTLELGDSALYLCASSDGSWSYNEQFFGPGTRLTVL.

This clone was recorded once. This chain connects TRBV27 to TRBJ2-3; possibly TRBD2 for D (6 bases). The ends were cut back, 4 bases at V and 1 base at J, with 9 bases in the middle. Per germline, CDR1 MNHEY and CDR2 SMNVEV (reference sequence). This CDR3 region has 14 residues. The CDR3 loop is CASSWTIRTDTQYF. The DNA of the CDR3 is TGTGCCAGCAGTTGGACTATCCGCACAGATACGCAGTATTTT.